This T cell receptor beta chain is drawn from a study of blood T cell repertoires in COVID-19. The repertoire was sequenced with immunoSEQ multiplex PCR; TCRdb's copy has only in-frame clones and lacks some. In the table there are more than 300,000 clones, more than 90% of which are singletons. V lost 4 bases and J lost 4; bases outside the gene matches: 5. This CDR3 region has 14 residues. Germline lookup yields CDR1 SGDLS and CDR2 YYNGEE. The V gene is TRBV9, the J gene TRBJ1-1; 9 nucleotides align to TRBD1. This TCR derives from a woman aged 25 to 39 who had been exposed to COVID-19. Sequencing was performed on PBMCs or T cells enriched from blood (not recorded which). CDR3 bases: TGTGCCAGCAGCCCCCGACAGGGGGGCACTGAAGCTTTCTTT. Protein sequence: CASSPRQGGTEAFF.